Each of the 21 T cell receptor beta chains below was sequenced from the same sample in a study of T cell repertoires in cytomegalovirus infection. Each CDR3 protein is one row after TCRdb ran MiXCR on the reads. The sample includes some 280,000 distinct CDR3 sequences, roughly an eighth of them seen just once. Source material: PBMCs. These receptors originate from a human donor in good health (CMV status not recorded). Some clones in this sample may be carry-over from other donors' samples.

This clonotype occurred a few times. The rearrangement joins TRBV6-6 to TRBJ1-4; D is perhaps TRBD1 (5 bases). The CDR3 contains 14 residues. Germline V lookup: CDR1 MNHNY, CDR2 SVGAGI (reference sequence). With 2 bases removed from V and 8 bases from J, the gap between germline ends came to 12 bases. CDR3 coding DNA: TGTGCCAGCAGTTACCAGGGAGGGGTCGAAAAACTGTTTTTT. It is translated as CASSYQGGVEKLFF.

Many counts were recorded for this clonotype. The chain links TRBV4-3 to TRBJ2-6; TRBD2 might be the D (6 bases). This CDR3 contains 18 residues. The V gene lost 4 bases and the J gene lost 0 bases, with 16 bases spanning the gap. Per the germline V gene, CDR1 is LGHNA and CDR2 is YSLEER. The CDR3 DNA reads TGCGCCAGCAGCCTCGGGAGAGCAGACTCCTCTGGGGCCAACGTCCTGACTTTC. This gives the protein CASSLGRADSSGANVLTF.

This clonotype has more than one count but fewer than ten. The chain combines TRBV6-2 or TRBV6-3 with TRBJ2-1; 7 bases are shared with TRBD2. V shed 7 bases, J shed 4 bases, and the junction held 4 bases outside the gene matches. CDR1 and CDR2 (germline): MNHEY, SVGEGT. The CDR3 loop spans 13 amino acids. The DNA of the CDR3 is TGTGCCAGCATCGGGCGGGAGTACAATGAGCAGTTCTTC. Translating gives CASIGREYNEQFF.

The rearrangement joins TRBV4-1 to TRBJ1-1; D is unclear. CDR3 size: 17 residues. The V end was cut by 7 bases, the J end by 0 bases, with 21 bases between. Germline CDR1 and CDR2: MGHRA and YSYEKL. The CDR3 loop reads CASTLKSESSLNTEAFF. The CDR3 DNA reads as TGCGCCAGCACCTTGAAGTCGGAGAGCAGCCTGAACACTGAAGCTTTCTTT.

In this sample, this clonotype turned up many times. V is TRBV7-2 and J is TRBJ2-7; TRBD2 aligns across 9 bases. Per germline, CDR1 SGHTA and CDR2 FQGNSA. CDR3 length equals 15 residues. The junction had 8 bases not matched to a gene; V was cut back by 3 bases and J by 5 bases. The CDR3 DNA reads TGTGCCAGCAGCTTCCCGGGACTAGCTCCCCACGAGCAGTACTTC. It codes for CASSFPGLAPHEQYF.

This clonotype was seen ten or more times. This chain uses TRBV28 with TRBJ2-7; D might be TRBD2 (6 bases). V was shortened by 2 bases and J by 7 bases, with 18 bases between the two germline ends. Germline assignment: CDR1 MDHEN and CDR2 SYDVKM. This CDR3 spans 15 amino acids. The CDR3 region has the DNA TGTGCCAGCAGTTTAGGGAACACCCTCGCGGGGGAGCAGTACTTC. This gives the protein CASSLGNTLAGEQYF.

This rearrangement joins TRBV7-2 to TRBJ2-3; the match to TRBD2 covers 11 bases. The CDR3 totals 14 residues. Germline CDR1 SGHTA, CDR2 FQGNSA. Trimming at V came to 2 bases and at J to 8 bases, leaving 3 bases not matched to a gene. Here the CDR3 reads CASSLSLAGGTQYF. CDR3 in DNA: TGTGCCAGCAGCTTAAGCCTAGCGGGGGGTACGCAGTATTTT.

There are a few counts of this clonotype. In DNA, the CDR3 is TGCAGTGCAGGTTCCCCGCGGCAGGGGAACACTGAAGCTTTCTTT. Translating it yields CSAGSPRQGNTEAFF. J is TRBJ1-1 and V is TRBV20-1; D perhaps matches TRBD1 (5 bases). Germline-derived CDR1 and CDR2 are DFQATT and SNEGSKA (reference sequence). The CDR3 totals 15 residues. V was cut by 6 bases and J by 1 base, with 18 bases left in between.

This chain uses TRBV20-1 with TRBJ2-3, with no clear D. This CDR3 comprises 14 residues. Germline V gives CDR1 DFQATT, CDR2 SNEGSKA (reference sequence). V was trimmed by 1 base and J by 0 bases, leaving 8 bases between them. CDR3 DNA: TGCAGTGCTAGAGTTCCGGGTAGCACAGATACGCAGTATTTT. Its protein is CSARVPGSTDTQYF.

This clonotype was recorded at least ten times. This chain uses TRBV20-1 with TRBJ2-7; weak D call: TRBD1 (6 bases). Per germline, CDR1 DFQATT and CDR2 SNEGSKA (reference sequence). The CDR3 has 13 amino acids. V lost 6 bases to trimming and J lost 7 bases, with 19 bases between them. This CDR3 is CSANELGAREQYF. CDR3 sequence (DNA): TGCAGTGCCAATGAGCTGGGGGCGCGGGAGCAGTACTTC.

This clonotype was counted ten times or more. The gene calls are TRBV28 and TRBJ2-7; tentatively, D is TRBD2 (5 bases). CDR3 length: 14 residues. V was shortened by 7 bases and J by 2 bases, with 15 bases between the two germline ends. Germline loops: CDR1 MDHEN, CDR2 SYDVKM. The DNA of the CDR3 is TGTGCCAGCACAATAAGCGGTTTCACCTACGAGCAGTACTTC. Its protein is CASTISGFTYEQYF.

In DNA, the CDR3 is TGTGCCAGCAGTCCCTACGCTGGCGATGAGCAGTTCTTC. This encodes CASSPYAGDEQFF. This chain links TRBV27 with TRBJ2-1; D remains unclear. The ends were cut back, 5 bases at V and 8 bases at J, with 13 bases in the middle. Germline assignment: CDR1 MNHEY and CDR2 SMNVEV (reference sequence). The CDR3 has 13 amino acids.

V and J are TRBV6-6 and TRBJ2-7, with D tentatively TRBD2 (5 bases). The ends were cut back, 10 bases at V and 4 bases at J, with 14 bases in the middle. Germline V gene lookup returns CDR1 MNHNY and CDR2 SVGAGI (reference sequence). This CDR3 spans 12 amino acids. This CDR3 is CATTSAVYEQYF. In nucleotides, the CDR3 is TGTGCCACCACTAGTGCGGTGTACGAGCAGTACTTC.

The V gene is TRBV12-3 or TRBV12-4, the J gene TRBJ1-6; TRBD1 aligns across 7 bases. J gave up 10 bases and V 5 bases, and 11 bases lay outside the gene matches. The CDR3 covers 15 residues. The CDR3 coding sequence is TGTGCCAGCAGTCTGGCGACAGGGAAAATGTCACCCCTCCACTTT. Its protein is CASSLATGKMSPLHF.

This clonotype has only a few counts. The chain carries TRBV12-3 or TRBV12-4 and TRBJ2-7; D remains ambiguous. The CDR3 sequence is 14 residues long. V was clipped by 5 bases and J by 2 bases, with 13 bases between them. The CDR3 loop reads CASSPLFVAYEQYF. The DNA of the CDR3 is TGTGCCAGCAGTCCGCTGTTCGTGGCCTACGAGCAGTACTTC.

Only a few counts were recorded for this clonotype. CDR3 loop: CASSLATLALLERLDTGELFF. In nucleotides, the CDR3 is TGCGCCAGCAGCTTGGCCACTCTAGCGCTACTCGAAAGGTTGGACACCGGGGAGCTGTTTTTT. The chain uses TRBV5-1 and TRBJ2-2; TRBD2 might be the D (6 bases). Looked up from germline, CDR1 is SGHRS and CDR2 is YFSETQ. Between the trimmed V and J ends, which lost 0 bases and 3 bases, there was a span of 27 bases. This CDR3 has 21 residues.

Comment on this clonotype: A much larger clone is a single base away; this may be a read error. The rearrangement joins TRBV10-3 to TRBJ2-1, with TRBD2 matching over 14 bases. The assigned J gene may be wrong: the sequence end matches TRBJ2-7 better. There are 15 residues in the CDR3. Germline values: CDR1 ENHRY, CDR2 SYGVKD. As DNA, the CDR3 is TGTGCCATCAGTGCCGGGACTAGCGGGAGCTATGAGCAGTACTTC. This sequence encodes CAISAGTSGSYEQYF.

This clonotype was observed at least ten times. The V and J genes are TRBV7-2 and TRBJ2-4; D is ambiguous. Germline lookup yields CDR1 SGHTA and CDR2 FQGNSA. Between the trimmed V and J ends, which lost 6 bases and 9 bases, there was a span of 21 bases. There are 15 residues in the CDR3. CDR3 bases: TGTGCCAGCAGGGGTGGTCCTAACATCCTAGGCATTCAGTACTTC. Protein: CASRGGPNILGIQYF.

The V and J genes are TRBV12-3 or TRBV12-4 and TRBJ2-2, with a weak D call TRBD2 (6 bases). Trimming left V 8 bases short and J 6 bases short, with 13 bases between. This CDR3 region has 13 residues. The CDR3 sequence: CASALGGAGELFF. The CDR3 DNA follows: TGTGCCAGCGCACTGGGGGGTGCCGGGGAGCTGTTTTTT.

This clonotype has ten or more counts. This chain uses TRBV28 with TRBJ1-2; 7 bases are a match to TRBD1. V gave up 1 base and J gave up 6 bases; unmatched junction bases: 11. The CDR3 totals 16 residues. The germline CDR1 and CDR2 sequences are MDHEN and SYDVKM. CDR3 protein: CASSLYHRGQGDGYTF. CDR3 in DNA: TGTGCCAGCAGTTTATATCACCGGGGGCAGGGGGATGGCTACACCTTC.

This clonotype occurred many times. This sequence joins TRBV7-6 and TRBJ1-1; D call uncertain. This CDR3 spans 13 amino acids. Trimming pared 0 bases from V and 2 bases from J, leaving 4 bases between. Germline assignment: CDR1 SGHVS and CDR2 FNYEAQ. CDR3 in amino acids: CASSLAPNTEAFF. DNA for the CDR3: TGTGCCAGCAGCTTAGCACCCAACACTGAAGCTTTCTTT.